The T cell receptor (beta chain) described here comes from a study of blood T cell repertoires in COVID-19. Across the whole study: The United States, Italy and Spain were the sources of the acute and convalescent COVID-19 samples. From T cells, B-cell-depleted T cells, or PBMCs came the material, which was cDNA or gDNA.

As processed by the authors: How many nucleated cells were present was estimated from reference gene primer amplification. The protocol was immunoSEQ multiplex PCR, while the TCRdb copy is restricted to in-frame clones and leaves out a portion. The V and J calls and clone size come from that table; D and trimming were worked out from the DNA. The table has about 150,000 clones, 70% to 90% seen once. There are 16 residues in the CDR3. Germline trimming cut 2 bases from V and 3 bases from J; bases unmatched to any gene: 4. The germline gives CDR1 LNHDA, CDR2 SQIVND (reference sequence). This clonotype was sampled from a man in his sixties with acute or convalescent COVID-19. Sequenced input: peripheral blood. The chain links TRBV19 to TRBJ1-6, with TRBD1 matching 7 bases. DNA of the CDR3: TGTGCCAGTAGTATACAAGGGACAGTCTATAATTCACCCCTCCACTTT. The encoded protein is CASSIQGTVYNSPLHF. Variable domain in full (rest from reference TRBV19 and TRBJ1-6): DGGITQSPKYLFRKEGQNVTLSCEQNLNHDAMYWYRQDPGQGLRLIYYSQIVNDFQKGDIAEGYSVSREKKESFPLTVTSAQKNPTAFYLCASSIQGTVYNSPLHFGNGTRLTVT.